These 13 T cell receptor beta chains were all obtained from the same sample, sequenced in a study of blood T cells in healthy people across ages. Together with a sample-barcoded 5' primer, a J-beta primer mix was included in a second PCR lasting about 7 to 12 cycles. TCRdb recomputed calls from the 5' RACE reads with MiXCR, one row per CDR3 protein. This sample has some 860,000 distinct CDR3 sequences; about 56% occur once, and the top ten carry around 25%. The sample taken for sequencing was blood. The receptors derive from a man between 40 and 49 years old in good health.

The rearrangement joins TRBV5-1 to TRBJ2-1; D might be TRBD2 (6 bases). This CDR3 comprises 13 residues. V shed 0 bases and J shed 15 bases, with 16 bases lying between them. CDR1 and CDR2 (germline): SGHRS, YFSETQ. This chain's CDR3 is CASSLEAGGVGFF. Written as DNA, the CDR3 is TGCGCCAGCAGCTTGGAAGCCGGGGGTGTGGGGTTCTTC.

This clonotype was seen only once. J is TRBJ1-2 and V is TRBV5-1; perhaps TRBD1 as D (6 bases). The CDR3 extends over 13 amino acids. Looked up from germline, CDR1 is SGHRS and CDR2 is YFSETQ. V lost 5 bases and J lost 3, with 11 bases in between. This CDR3 reads CASREGQDYGYTF. In DNA form, the CDR3 reads TGCGCCAGCAGAGAGGGACAAGACTATGGCTACACCTTC. The full variable domain, with the rest looked up from reference TRBV5-1 and TRBJ1-2, is KAGVTQTPRYLIKTRGQQVTLSCSPISGHRSVSWYQQTPGQGLQFLFEYFSETQRNKGNFPGRFSGRQFSNSRSEMNVSTLELGDSALYLCASREGQDYGYTFGSGTRLTVV.

CDR3 sequence: CASAPRKGDTQYF. DNA for the CDR3: TGTGCTAGTGCCCCCAGGAAAGGCGATACGCAGTATTTT. The rearrangement joins TRBV12-5 to TRBJ2-3; D remains unclear. The germline V gene has CDR1 LGHNT and CDR2 FRNRAP. The CDR3 covers 13 residues. The V end lost 7 bases, the J end lost 6 bases, and 14 bases lay between the germline ends.

This rearrangement joins TRBV11-2 to TRBJ2-7; D is perhaps TRBD1 (6 bases). Germline CDR1 reads SGHAT; CDR2 reads FQNNGV. Trimming stripped 6 bases from V and 7 bases from J, with 28 bases between. The CDR3 runs to 17 residues. The CDR3 DNA reads as TGTGCCAGCAGGCAGGCACTCTACAGGGATAGGGGCAGTGAGCAGTACTTC. Amino acid sequence: CASRQALYRDRGSEQYF.

Only one count was recorded for this clonotype. The chain uses TRBV9 and TRBJ2-5, with D uncertain. Trimming removed 0 bases from V and 1 base from J, with 10 bases in between. Germline loops: CDR1 SGDLS, CDR2 YYNGEE. The CDR3 is made up of 15 amino acids. CDR3 in DNA: TGTGCCAGCAGCGTAGGGCCAGCGCGCCAAGAGACCCAGTACTTC. Its translation is CASSVGPARQETQYF.

The chain has TRBV6-4 and TRBJ1-2, with D hard to call. V was shortened by 2 bases and J by 2 bases, with 21 bases between the two germline ends. The CDR3 sequence is 18 residues long. CDR1 is MRHNA, CDR2 SNTAGT, per germline. This CDR3 is CASSDRSSLFWRNYGYTF. Here the CDR3 DNA reads TGTGCCAGCAGTGACCGGTCCTCTCTTTTTTGGCGCAACTATGGCTACACCTTC.

The chain recombines TRBV29-1 with TRBJ2-5, with TRBD1 matching over 8 bases. The J call is in doubt because the DNA end fits TRBJ2-7 better. Germline CDR1 SQVTM, CDR2 ANQGSEA. The CDR3 spans 12 residues. CDR3 nucleotides: TGCAGCGGCCCGGGACAGGCCTACGAGCAGTACTTC. Translating gives CSGPGQAYEQYF.

This clonotype was seen only once. This chain joins TRBV20-1 and TRBJ1-2; TRBD1 is a possible D gene (5 bases). Germline CDR1 DFQATT, CDR2 SNEGSKA (reference sequence). V was cut by 0 bases and J by 10 bases, with 33 bases left in between. The CDR3 is 19 amino acids. CDR3 protein: CSARDARSGKAGDPRAYTF. The CDR3 DNA follows: TGCAGTGCTAGAGATGCTAGGTCAGGGAAGGCGGGGGACCCTAGGGCCTACACCTTC.

V gene TRBV7-9 combines with J gene TRBJ2-3, with 8 bases that match TRBD2. J was trimmed by 3 bases and V by 6 bases; bases with no gene match: 11. CDR1 is SEHNR and CDR2 is FQNEAQ in the germline V gene (reference sequence). The CDR3 runs to 16 residues. Here the CDR3 reads CASRPPGVAGTDTQYF. The CDR3 DNA follows: TGTGCCAGCAGGCCCCCAGGGGTAGCGGGGACAGATACGCAGTATTTT.

The chain employs TRBV12-3 or TRBV12-4 and TRBJ2-5, with D perhaps matching TRBD1 (6 bases). The J call could be wrong; TRBJ2-7 is a better fit for the DNA end. This CDR3 contains 12 residues. CDR3 DNA sequence: TGTGCCAGCAGTACAGGGCTCAACGAGCAGTACTTC. Its protein product is CASSTGLNEQYF.

V gene TRBV7-3 combines with J gene TRBJ2-3; D may be TRBD1 (5 bases). Trimming left V 5 bases short and J 5 bases short, with 11 bases between. The CDR3 runs to 13 residues. Germline loops: CDR1 SGHTA, CDR2 FQGTGA. In DNA, the CDR3 is TGTGCCAGCAGCCCGACCAGGGAAGATACGCAGTATTTT. This encodes CASSPTREDTQYF.

The chain has TRBV28 and TRBJ2-7; TRBD2 agrees at 8 bases. The CDR3 runs 16 residues. With 4 bases clipped from V and 3 bases from J, the junction kept 11 bases outside the gene matches. CDR1 and CDR2 (germline): MDHEN, SYDVKM. This chain's CDR3 is CASSSTSGPVDYEQYF. CDR3 bases: TGTGCCAGCAGTTCCACTAGCGGCCCTGTCGACTACGAGCAGTACTTC.

This clonotype has ten or more counts. The rearrangement links TRBV3-1 to TRBJ2-1; D gene unclear. The length of the CDR3 is 17 residues. The V end lost 0 bases, the J end lost 5 bases, and 17 bases lay between the germline ends. Germline V gene lookup returns CDR1 LGHDT and CDR2 YNNKEL (reference sequence). In DNA form, the CDR3 reads TGTGCCAGCAGCCAAGAGGGTAGAGGCTTCTTCCACAATGAGCAGTTCTTC. Translated, it gives CASSQEGRGFFHNEQFF.